The rows below give T cell receptor beta chains drawn from one sample of a study of CD8 T cells in Susac syndrome. TCRdb re-called the immunoSEQ multiplex PCR reads with MiXCR, one entry per CDR3 protein. The sample yields about 130,000 distinct CDR3 sequences, 95% seen once. Material: CD8+ T cells from PBMCs. Source of these receptors: a human donor with Susac syndrome. Both conserved end residues are part of each CDR3. A D gene is named only where the DNA matches it firmly. Expanded clones get a size class; other rows say once, few or many, or leave the size out.

CDR3nt: TGTGCCAGCAGTTACTCGGGGGAAGGTGGCTACACCTTC
CDR3aa: CASSYSGEGGYTF
d_gene: NA
j_gene: TRBJ1-2
abundance: NA
v_gene: TRBV6-6

CDR3nt: TGTGCCTGGAGTACCGACAGGGGGAAACCAGCCTACGAGCAGTACTTC
CDR3aa: CAWSTDRGKPAYEQYF
d_gene: TRBD1
j_gene: TRBJ2-7
abundance: NA
v_gene: TRBV30

CDR3nt: TGTGCCAGCAGCTTAGTTTTTGGGCTAGCGGGAGGGCCTTACAATGAGCAGTTCTTC
CDR3aa: CASSLVFGLAGGPYNEQFF
d_gene: TRBD2
j_gene: TRBJ2-1
abundance: NA
v_gene: TRBV11-2

CDR3nt: TGTGCCAGAGTTTGCCCATACCAAGAGACCCAGTACTTC
CDR3aa: CARVCPYQETQYF
d_gene: NA
j_gene: TRBJ2-5
abundance: NA
v_gene: TRBV12-3/TRBV12-4

CDR3nt: TGTGCCACCAGCGACGGTGAAGCTTTCTTT
CDR3aa: CATSDGEAFF
d_gene: NA
j_gene: TRBJ1-1
abundance: NA
v_gene: TRBV15

CDR3nt: TGCAGTGCTATCCTGCACAGAGGGGGTGCCGAGACCCAGTACTTC
CDR3aa: CSAILHRGGAETQYF
d_gene: NA
j_gene: TRBJ2-5
abundance: NA
v_gene: TRBV20-1

CDR3nt: TGTGCCACCGGCGGACAGGGGCGCAATCAGCCCCAGCATTTT
CDR3aa: CATGGQGRNQPQHF
d_gene: TRBD1
j_gene: TRBJ1-5
abundance: NA
v_gene: TRBV24-1

CDR3nt: TGTGCCAGCAGGCAGGTACAGGGGGCGCCGGAAAAACTGTTTTTT
CDR3aa: CASRQVQGAPEKLFF
d_gene: TRBD1
j_gene: TRBJ1-4
abundance: NA
v_gene: TRBV28

CDR3nt: TGTGCCAGCAGCTTAGTCATAAGCGGGAGGACGGACTACAATGAGCAGTTCTTC
CDR3aa: CASSLVISGRTDYNEQFF
d_gene: TRBD2
j_gene: TRBJ2-1
abundance: NA
v_gene: TRBV7-9

CDR3nt: TGTGCCAGCAGCTTAGGACGGCGTGAATCTGAAGCTTTCTTT
CDR3aa: CASSLGRRESEAFF
d_gene: NA
j_gene: TRBJ1-1
abundance: once
v_gene: TRBV13

CDR3nt: TGTGCCAGCAGTTTTTCCCTGTGGCAGGGGGAGACCCAGTACTTC
CDR3aa: CASSFSLWQGETQYF
d_gene: NA
j_gene: TRBJ2-5
abundance: NA
v_gene: TRBV12-3/TRBV12-4

CDR3nt: TGCAGTGCTCCAGACTACTCCGGTGAGCAGTTCTTC
CDR3aa: CSAPDYSGEQFF
d_gene: NA
j_gene: TRBJ2-1
abundance: NA
v_gene: TRBV20-1

CDR3nt: TGTGCCTGGAGTCTTACCCCTAGCGGGAGGACCAATGAGCAGTTCTTC
CDR3aa: CAWSLTPSGRTNEQFF
d_gene: TRBD2
j_gene: TRBJ2-1
abundance: NA
v_gene: TRBV30